This is a list of T cell receptor beta chains from one sample in a study of blood T cells in healthy people across ages. A single record per CDR3 protein comes from TCRdb applying MiXCR to the 5' RACE reads. The data hold 600,000 to 1,000,000 distinct CDR3 sequences, with roughly 25% observed a single time. The same sample was also studied in work on T cells of mothers and their children.

Sequencing input: blood. These receptor sequences come from a boy aged 5-17 years in good health. CDR3s include the opening cysteine and the closing phenylalanine or tryptophan. D genes are given only for firm matches. Size values are once, few and many counts, or a class for expanded clones, and some rows have none.

TRBV7-9	TRBD1	TRBJ1-5	.	TGTGCCCGCCAAAAGGACAGGGATAAATTGCCGTGCAATCAGCCCCAGCATTTT	CARQKDRDKLPCNQPQHF
TRBV6-6	.	TRBJ2-7	few	TGTGCCAGCAGCAGACCGGGACACGACGAGCAGTACTTC	CASSRPGHDEQYF
TRBV7-2	.	TRBJ2-2	few	TGTGCCAGCAGGGACCGGAGACAGGCGAACACCGGGGAGCTGTTTTTT	CASRDRRQANTGELFF
TRBV6-1	TRBD1	TRBJ2-5	few	TGTGCCAGCACTGACACCGGGACAGGGAAAGTGACCCAGTACTTC	CASTDTGTGKVTQYF
TRBV27	TRBD1	TRBJ1-2	few	TGTGCCAGCAGTTCCCTAGGGACAGGGAACTATGGCTACACCTTC	CASSSLGTGNYGYTF
TRBV2	TRBD2	TRBJ2-1	.	TGTGCCAGCAGAGAAACTAGCGGGGATACAATGGGTAATGAGCAGTTCTTC	CASRETSGDTMGNEQFF
TRBV14	.	TRBJ2-3	few	TGTGCCAGCAGCCAAGATTGGGCAGATACGCAGTATTTT	CASSQDWADTQYF
TRBV18	.	TRBJ2-5	.	TGTGCCAGCTCACCAAACTTTGGGGAAGAGACCCAGTACTTC	CASSPNFGEETQYF
TRBV6-1	TRBD2	TRBJ2-1	.	TGTGCCAGCAGTCCCAGACTAGCGGGAGTTAGTTACAATGAGCAGTTCTTC	CASSPRLAGVSYNEQFF
TRBV7-6	.	TRBJ1-2	.	TGTGCCAGCAGCTTAGACTGGCCGGGGACCGATGGCTACACCTTC	CASSLDWPGTDGYTF
TRBV4-1	TRBD2	TRBJ2-5	.	TGCGCCAGCAGCCCCAGCGGGGCTCATGAGCAGTACTTC	CASSPSGAHEQYF
TRBV28	.	TRBJ2-7	.	TGTGCCAGCAGTCTGTACCCGGACGAGCAGTACTTC	CASSLYPDEQYF
TRBV7-2	TRBD2	TRBJ2-7	.	TGTGCCAGCAGCTTAGGACAGCTGGGACTAGCCTACGAGCAGTACTTC	CASSLGQLGLAYEQYF
TRBV20-1	TRBD2	TRBJ2-1	.	TGCAGTGCTAGAAAGGAGCGGGGGGGCTCCTACAATGAGCAGTTCTTC	CSARKERGGSYNEQFF
TRBV12-3/TRBV12-4	.	TRBJ2-2	few	TGTGCCAGCAGTCCTCAGGGGCTGAGGGCCGGGGAGCTGTTTTTT	CASSPQGLRAGELFF